These 4 T cell receptor beta chains were all obtained from the same sample, sequenced in a study of graft-versus-host responses after intestinal transplantation. Libraries were prepared by immunoSEQ multiplex PCR; TCRdb keeps only in-frame clonotypes and omits some of them. Of approximately 70,000 clones listed, 89% were seen once; the top ten hold 2.5%. Their antigens remain unidentified. The sequences come from unstimulated CD8+ T cells sorted from spleen or lymph node cells, collected before intestinal transplant. These receptors all come from a human donor who received an intestinal transplant.

The V gene is TRBV11-2, the J gene TRBJ1-4, with a possible D match to TRBD1 (6 bases). Per germline, CDR1 SGHAT and CDR2 FQNNGV. This CDR3 contains 16 residues. V lost 3 bases and J lost 6, with 17 bases in between. The CDR3 DNA reads TGTGCCAGCAGCTTCAATACAGGGTATGGGGATGAAAAACTGTTTTTT. Encoded protein: CASSFNTGYGDEKLFF.

This clone was recorded a few times. The CDR3 region has the DNA TGTGCCAGCAGCCCAGGGACAGGGCCCCCCGACGAGCAGTACTTC. It translates to CASSPGTGPPDEQYF. The chain combines TRBV5-8 with TRBJ2-7, with TRBD1 matching 9 bases. CDR1 SGHTS and CDR2 YDEGEE come from the germline V gene. V shed 4 bases and J 5 bases; nucleotides not matched to a gene: 10. The CDR3 covers 15 residues.

The rearrangement uses TRBV28 and TRBJ1-4, with unresolved D. V gave up 5 bases and J gave up 0 bases, with 13 bases separating them. The CDR3 length is 16 residues. Germline V gene lookup returns CDR1 MDHEN and CDR2 SYDVKM. CDR3 nucleotides: TGTGCCAGCAGTGCGCCAACGCGGGCAACTAATGAAAAACTGTTTTTT. Its translation: CASSAPTRATNEKLFF. Full variable domain (missing parts from reference TRBV28 and TRBJ1-4): DVKVTQSSRYLVKRTGEKVFLECVQDMDHENMFWYRQDPGLGLRLIYFSYDVKMKEKGDIPEGYSVSREKKERFSLILESASTNQTSMYLCASSAPTRATNEKLFFGSGTQLSVL.

The chain couples TRBV15 to TRBJ2-7, with 7 bases fitting TRBD2. The trim removed 0 bases at V and 2 bases at J, leaving 7 bases unmatched. This CDR3 comprises 16 residues. Germline V CDR1 and CDR2: LNHNV, YYDKDF (reference sequence). CDR3 sequence reads: CATSREGGTDTYEQYF. CDR3 bases: TGTGCCACCAGCAGAGAGGGGGGGACGGATACCTACGAGCAGTACTTC.